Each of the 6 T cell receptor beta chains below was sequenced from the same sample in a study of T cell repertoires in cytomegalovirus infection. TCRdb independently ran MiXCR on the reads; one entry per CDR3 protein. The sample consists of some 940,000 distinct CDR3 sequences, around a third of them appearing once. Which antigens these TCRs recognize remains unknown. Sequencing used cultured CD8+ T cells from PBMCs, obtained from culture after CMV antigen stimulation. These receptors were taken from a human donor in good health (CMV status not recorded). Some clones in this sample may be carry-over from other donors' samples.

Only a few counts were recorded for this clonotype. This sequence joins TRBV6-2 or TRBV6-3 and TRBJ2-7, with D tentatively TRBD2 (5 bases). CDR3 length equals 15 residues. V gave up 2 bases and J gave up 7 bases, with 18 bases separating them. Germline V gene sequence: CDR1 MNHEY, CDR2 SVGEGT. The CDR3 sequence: CASSYVRADRGEQYV. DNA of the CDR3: TGTGCCAGCAGTTACGTGAGGGCCGATCGGGGTGAGCAGTACGTC.

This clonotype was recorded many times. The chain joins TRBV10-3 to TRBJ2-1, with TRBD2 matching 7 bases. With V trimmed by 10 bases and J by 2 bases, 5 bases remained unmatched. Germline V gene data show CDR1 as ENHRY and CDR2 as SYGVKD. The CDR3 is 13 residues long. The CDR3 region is CATVGGTYNEQFF. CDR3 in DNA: TGTGCCACCGTGGGGGGGACCTACAATGAGCAGTTCTTC.

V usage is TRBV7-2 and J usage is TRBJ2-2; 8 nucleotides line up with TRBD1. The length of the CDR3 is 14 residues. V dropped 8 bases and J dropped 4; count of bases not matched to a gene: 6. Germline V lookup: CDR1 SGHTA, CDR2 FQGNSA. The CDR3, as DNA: TGTGCCAGCCCGGGGGACAGGTCCACCGGGGAGCTGTTTTTT. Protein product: CASPGDRSTGELFF. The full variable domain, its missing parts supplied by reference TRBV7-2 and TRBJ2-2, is GAGVSQSPSNKVTEKGKDVELRCDPISGHTALYWYRQSLGQGLEFLIYFQGNSAPDKSGLPSDRFSAERTGGSVSTLTIQRTQQEDSAVYLCASPGDRSTGELFFGEGSRLTVL.

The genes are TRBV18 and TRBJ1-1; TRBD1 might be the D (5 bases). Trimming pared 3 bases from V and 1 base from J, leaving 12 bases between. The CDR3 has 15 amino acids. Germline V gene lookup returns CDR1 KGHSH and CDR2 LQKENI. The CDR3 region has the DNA TGTGCCAGCTCACCGTGGGACCCTCGGAACACTGAAGCTTTCTTT. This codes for CASSPWDPRNTEAFF. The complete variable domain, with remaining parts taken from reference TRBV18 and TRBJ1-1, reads NAGVMQNPRHLVRRRGQEARLRCSPMKGHSHVYWYRQLPEEGLKFMVYLQKENIIDESGMPKERFSAEFPKEGPSILRIQQVVRGDSAAYFCASSPWDPRNTEAFFGQGTRLTVV.

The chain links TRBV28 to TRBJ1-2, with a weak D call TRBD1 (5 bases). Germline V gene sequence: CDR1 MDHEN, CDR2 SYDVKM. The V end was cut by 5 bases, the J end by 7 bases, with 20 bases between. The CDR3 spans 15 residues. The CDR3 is CASSNTRQGTGGYTF. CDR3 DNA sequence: TGTGCCAGCAGTAACACCAGGCAGGGAACCGGTGGCTACACCTTC.

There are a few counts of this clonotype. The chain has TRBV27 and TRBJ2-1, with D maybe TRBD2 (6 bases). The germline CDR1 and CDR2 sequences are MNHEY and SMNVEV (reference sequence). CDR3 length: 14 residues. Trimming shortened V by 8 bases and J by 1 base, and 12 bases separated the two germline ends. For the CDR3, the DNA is TGTGCCAGCCACCCGGGACTGTCCTACAATGAGCAGTTCTTC. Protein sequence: CASHPGLSYNEQFF.